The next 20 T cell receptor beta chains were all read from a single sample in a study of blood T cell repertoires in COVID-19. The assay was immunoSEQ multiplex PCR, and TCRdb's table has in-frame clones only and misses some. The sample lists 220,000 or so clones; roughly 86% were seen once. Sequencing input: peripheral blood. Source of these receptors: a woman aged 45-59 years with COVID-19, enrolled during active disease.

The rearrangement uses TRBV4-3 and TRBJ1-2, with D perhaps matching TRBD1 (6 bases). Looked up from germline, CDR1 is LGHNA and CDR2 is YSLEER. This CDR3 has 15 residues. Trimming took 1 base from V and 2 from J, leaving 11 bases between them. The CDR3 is CASSQATGLNYGYTF. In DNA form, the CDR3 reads TGCGCCAGCAGCCAAGCAACAGGGTTGAACTATGGCTACACCTTC.

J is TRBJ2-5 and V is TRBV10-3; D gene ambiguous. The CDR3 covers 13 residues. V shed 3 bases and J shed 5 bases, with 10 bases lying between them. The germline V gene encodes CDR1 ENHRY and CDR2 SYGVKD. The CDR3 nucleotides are TGTGCCATCAGTGACCCCGGGTTGGAGACCCAGTACTTC. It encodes CAISDPGLETQYF.

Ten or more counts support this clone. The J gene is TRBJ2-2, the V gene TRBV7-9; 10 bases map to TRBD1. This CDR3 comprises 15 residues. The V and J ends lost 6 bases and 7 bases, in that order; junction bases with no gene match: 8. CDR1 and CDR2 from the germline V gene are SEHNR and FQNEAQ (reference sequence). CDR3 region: CASREPGQGNGELFF. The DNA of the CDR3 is TGTGCCAGCAGAGAACCGGGACAGGGGAACGGGGAGCTGTTTTTT.

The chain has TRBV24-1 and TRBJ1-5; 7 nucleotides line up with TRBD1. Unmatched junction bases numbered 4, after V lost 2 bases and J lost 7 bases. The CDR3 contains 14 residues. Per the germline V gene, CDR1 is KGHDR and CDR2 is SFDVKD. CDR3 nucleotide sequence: TGTGCCACCAGTGATTCCTCGACAGGGCAGCCCCAGCATTTT. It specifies CATSDSSTGQPQHF.

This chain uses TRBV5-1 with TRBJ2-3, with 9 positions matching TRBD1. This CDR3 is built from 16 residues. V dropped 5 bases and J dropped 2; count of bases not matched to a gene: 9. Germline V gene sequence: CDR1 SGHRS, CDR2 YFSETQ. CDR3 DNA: TGCGCCAGCAGGGGACGGGACAGGGCCCTCACAGATACGCAGTATTTT. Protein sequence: CASRGRDRALTDTQYF. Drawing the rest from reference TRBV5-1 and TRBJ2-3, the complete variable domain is KAGVTQTPRYLIKTRGQQVTLSCSPISGHRSVSWYQQTPGQGLQFLFEYFSETQRNKGNFPGRFSGRQFSNSRSEMNVSTLELGDSALYLCASRGRDRALTDTQYFGPGTRLTVL.

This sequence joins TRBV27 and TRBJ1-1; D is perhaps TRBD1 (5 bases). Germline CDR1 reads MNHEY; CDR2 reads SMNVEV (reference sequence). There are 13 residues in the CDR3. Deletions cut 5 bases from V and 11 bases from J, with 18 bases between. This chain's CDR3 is CASSQDTSRGAFF. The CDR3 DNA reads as TGTGCCAGCAGTCAGGACACAAGCCGTGGGGCTTTCTTT.

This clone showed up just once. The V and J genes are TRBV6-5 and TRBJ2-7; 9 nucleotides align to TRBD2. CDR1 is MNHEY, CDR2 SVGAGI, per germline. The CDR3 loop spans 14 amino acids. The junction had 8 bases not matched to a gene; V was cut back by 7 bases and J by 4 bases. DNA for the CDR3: TGTGCCAGCAAACCAGGACTAGCGATGTACGAGCAGTACGTC. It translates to CASKPGLAMYEQYV.

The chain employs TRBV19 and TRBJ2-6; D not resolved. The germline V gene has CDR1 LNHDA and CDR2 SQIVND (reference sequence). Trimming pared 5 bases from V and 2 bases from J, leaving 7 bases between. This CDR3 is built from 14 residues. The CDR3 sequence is CASSHTAGANVLTF. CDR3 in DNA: TGTGCCAGTAGTCATACAGCTGGGGCCAACGTCCTGACTTTC.

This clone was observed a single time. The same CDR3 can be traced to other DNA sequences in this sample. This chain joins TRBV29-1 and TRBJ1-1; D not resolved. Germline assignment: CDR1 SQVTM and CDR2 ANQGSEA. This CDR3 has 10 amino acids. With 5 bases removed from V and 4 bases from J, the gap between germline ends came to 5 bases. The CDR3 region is CSVSITEAFF. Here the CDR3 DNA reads TGCAGCGTTTCAATCACTGAAGCTTTCTTT.

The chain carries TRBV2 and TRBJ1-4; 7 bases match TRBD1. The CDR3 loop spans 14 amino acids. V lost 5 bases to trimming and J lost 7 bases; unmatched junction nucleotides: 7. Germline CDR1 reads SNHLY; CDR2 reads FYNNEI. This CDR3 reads CASSSQGIFEKLFF. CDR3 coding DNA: TGTGCCAGCAGTTCACAGGGGATTTTTGAAAAACTGTTTTTT.

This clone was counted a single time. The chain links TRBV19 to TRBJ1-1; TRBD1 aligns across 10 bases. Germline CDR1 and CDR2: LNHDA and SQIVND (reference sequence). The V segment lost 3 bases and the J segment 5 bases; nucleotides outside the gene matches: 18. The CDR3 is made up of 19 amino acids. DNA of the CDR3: TGTGCCAGTAGTATTGAGACAGGGGGCAATGTGAACGTTTGGACTGAAGCTTTCTTT. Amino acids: CASSIETGGNVNVWTEAFF.

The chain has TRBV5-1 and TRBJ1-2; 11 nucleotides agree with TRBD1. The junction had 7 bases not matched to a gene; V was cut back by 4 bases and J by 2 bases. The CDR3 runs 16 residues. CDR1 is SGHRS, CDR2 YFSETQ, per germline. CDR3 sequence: CASSRRTGGANYGYTF. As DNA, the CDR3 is TGCGCCAGCAGCAGGAGGACAGGGGGCGCAAACTATGGCTACACCTTC.

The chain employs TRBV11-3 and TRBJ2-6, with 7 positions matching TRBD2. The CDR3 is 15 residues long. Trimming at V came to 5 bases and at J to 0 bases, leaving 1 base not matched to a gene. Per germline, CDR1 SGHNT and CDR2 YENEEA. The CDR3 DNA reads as TGTGCCAGCAGCCCGGGGGGCTCTGGGGCCAACGTCCTGACTTTC. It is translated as CASSPGGSGANVLTF. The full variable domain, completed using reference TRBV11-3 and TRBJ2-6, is EAGVVQSPRYKIIEKKQPVAFWCNPISGHNTLYWYLQNLGQGPELLIRYENEEAVDDSQLPKDRFSAERLKGVDSTLKIQPAELGDSAVYLCASSPGGSGANVLTFGAGSRLTVL.

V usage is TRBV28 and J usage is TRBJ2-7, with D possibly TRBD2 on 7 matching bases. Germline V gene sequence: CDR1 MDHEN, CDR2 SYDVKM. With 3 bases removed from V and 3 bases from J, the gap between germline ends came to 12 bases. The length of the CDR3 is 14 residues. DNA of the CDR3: TGTGCCAGCAGTTTTGGGGGGGCCTACTACGAGCAGTACGTC. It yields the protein CASSFGGAYYEQYV.

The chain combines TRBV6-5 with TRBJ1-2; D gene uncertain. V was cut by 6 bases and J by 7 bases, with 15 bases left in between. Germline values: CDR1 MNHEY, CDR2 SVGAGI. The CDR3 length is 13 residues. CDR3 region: CASSLLGEAGYTF. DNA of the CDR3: TGTGCCAGCAGCCTCTTAGGCGAGGCTGGCTACACCTTC.

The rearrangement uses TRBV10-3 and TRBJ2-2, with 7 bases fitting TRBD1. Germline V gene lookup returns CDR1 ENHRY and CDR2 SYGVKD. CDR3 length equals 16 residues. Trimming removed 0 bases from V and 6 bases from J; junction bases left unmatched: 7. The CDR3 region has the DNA TGTGCCATCAGTGAGTCGGCTTGGCAGGGGGCCGGGGAGCTGTTTTTT. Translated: CAISESAWQGAGELFF.

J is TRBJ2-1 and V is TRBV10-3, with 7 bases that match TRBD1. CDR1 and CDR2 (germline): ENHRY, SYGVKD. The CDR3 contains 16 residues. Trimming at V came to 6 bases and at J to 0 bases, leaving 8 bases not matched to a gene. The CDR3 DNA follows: TGTGCCATCAGCGCTATGACAGGGAGCTCCTACAATGAGCAGTTCTTC. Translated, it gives CAISAMTGSSYNEQFF.

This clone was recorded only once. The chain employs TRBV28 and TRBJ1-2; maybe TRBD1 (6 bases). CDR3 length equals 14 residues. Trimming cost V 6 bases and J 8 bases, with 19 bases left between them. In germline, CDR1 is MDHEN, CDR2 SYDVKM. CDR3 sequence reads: CASRPTLGGRGYTF. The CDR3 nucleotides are TGTGCCAGCAGACCTACTCTAGGGGGTCGAGGCTACACCTTC.

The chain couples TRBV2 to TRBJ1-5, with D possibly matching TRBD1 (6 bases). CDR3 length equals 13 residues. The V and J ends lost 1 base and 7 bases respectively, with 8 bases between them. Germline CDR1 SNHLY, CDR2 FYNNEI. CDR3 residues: CASSEDTGQPQHF. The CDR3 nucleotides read TGTGCCAGCAGTGAAGACACAGGGCAGCCCCAGCATTTT.

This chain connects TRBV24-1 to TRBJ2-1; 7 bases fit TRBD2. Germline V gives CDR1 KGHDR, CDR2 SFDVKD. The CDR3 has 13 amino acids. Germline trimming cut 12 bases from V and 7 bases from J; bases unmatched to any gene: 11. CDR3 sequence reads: CAAPAGGINEQFF. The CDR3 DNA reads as TGTGCCGCCCCGGCCGGGGGGATAAATGAGCAGTTCTTC.